What follows is one TCR beta chain and its context. Its antigen is currently unknown. Assay: immunoSEQ multiplex PCR; the TCRdb copy retains only in-frame clones and omits some. Of some 66,000 clones in the sample, 89% were seen once. This sample is part of a study of T cell responses to AZD1222 COVID-19 vaccine. Study findings and constraints: Mostly white British, mostly female donors; authors suggested clonal diversity may be underestimated. Elevations in Spike-specific TCR breadth and depth followed administration of two AZD1222 doses. Unmutated variant regions are reportedly targeted by nearly half of spike-specific TCRs.

Per germline, CDR1 SGHTA and CDR2 FQGTGA. The CDR3 extends over 13 amino acids. Unmatched junction bases numbered 4, after V lost 5 bases and J lost 3 bases. The TCR originated in an adult who received the AZD1222 COVID-19 vaccine. The V gene is TRBV7-3, the J gene TRBJ2-7; TRBD1 matches at 7 bases. The source material was peripheral blood, sampled 28 days after the second AZD1222 dose. The CDR3 spells CASSLQGNYEQYF. As DNA, the CDR3 is TGTGCCAGCAGCCTACAGGGGAACTACGAGCAGTACTTC.